These T cell receptor beta chains were read from a single sample in a study of T cells in Graves' hyperthyroidism and ophthalmopathy. TCRdb used MiXCR to reprocess the multiplex PCR reads, holding one entry per CDR3 protein. This table holds about 480,000 distinct CDR3 sequences, over 13% found once. Material: blood. Source of these receptors: a woman aged 18-29 years with Graves' hyperthyroidism. Each CDR3 is given with its conserved first and last residue. The D gene is left open where the match is weak. The size field is filled for only some rows; it gives once, few, many or a size class.

d_gene: TRBD1
j_gene: TRBJ2-7
abundance: few
v_gene: TRBV20-1
len: 15
CDR3aa: CSASARDSPFYEQYF
CDR3nt: TGCAGTGCTAGCGCACGGGACAGCCCATTCTACGAGCAGTACTTC

d_gene: -
j_gene: TRBJ1-5
abundance: few
v_gene: TRBV19
len: 14
CDR3aa: CASSPTGHNQPQHF
CDR3nt: TGTGCCAGTAGTCCTACAGGGCACAATCAGCCCCAGCATTTT

d_gene: -
j_gene: TRBJ1-1
abundance: -
v_gene: TRBV25-1
len: 15
CDR3aa: CASSGLQVMNTEAFF
CDR3nt: TGTGCCAGCAGTGGTCTCCAAGTGATGAACACTGAAGCTTTCTTT

d_gene: -
j_gene: TRBJ1-3
abundance: many
v_gene: TRBV11-2
len: 15
CDR3aa: CASSPSDSAGNTIYF
CDR3nt: TGTGCCAGCAGCCCATCGGACAGCGCCGGAAACACCATATATTTT

d_gene: -
j_gene: TRBJ1-3
abundance: -
v_gene: TRBV6-1
len: 17
CDR3aa: CASSEIPWRYSGNTIYF
CDR3nt: TGTGCCAGCAGTGAAATACCCTGGAGGTACTCTGGAAACACCATATATTTT

d_gene: TRBD1
j_gene: TRBJ2-2
abundance: few
v_gene: TRBV7-9
len: 15
CDR3aa: CASSSGQGGTGELFF
CDR3nt: TGTGCCAGCAGCTCCGGACAGGGTGGCACCGGGGAGCTGTTTTTT

d_gene: TRBD2
j_gene: TRBJ2-3
abundance: many
v_gene: TRBV10-3
len: 16
CDR3aa: CAISETAGGPGDTQYF
CDR3nt: TGTGCCATCAGTGAGACGGCGGGAGGGCCAGGAGATACGCAGTATTTT

d_gene: -
j_gene: TRBJ2-5
abundance: many
v_gene: TRBV20-1
len: 12
CDR3aa: CSAREIQETQYF
CDR3nt: TGCAGTGCTAGGGAGATCCAAGAGACCCAGTACTTC

d_gene: -
j_gene: TRBJ2-4
abundance: many
v_gene: TRBV3-1
len: 16
CDR3aa: CASSPGTILAKNIQYF
CDR3nt: TGTGCCAGCAGCCCGGGGACAATCCTAGCCAAAAACATTCAGTACTTC

d_gene: TRBD2
j_gene: TRBJ2-7
abundance: -
v_gene: TRBV5-1
len: 18
CDR3aa: CASSPQALAGDLNYEQYF
CDR3nt: TGCGCCAGCAGCCCGCAGGCCCTAGCGGGGGACCTAAACTACGAGCAGTACTTC

d_gene: -
j_gene: TRBJ2-5
abundance: -
v_gene: TRBV6-1
len: 10
CDR3aa: CASSVRAWHF
CDR3nt: TGTGCCAGCAGTGTCAGGGCATGGCACTTC

d_gene: -
j_gene: TRBJ1-1
abundance: many
v_gene: TRBV27
len: 13
CDR3aa: CATGRGMNTEAFF
CDR3nt: TGTGCCACCGGTCGGGGGATGAACACTGAAGCTTTCTTT

d_gene: -
j_gene: TRBJ2-2
abundance: many
v_gene: TRBV28
len: 13
CDR3aa: CASSLRSVGELFF
CDR3nt: TGTGCCAGCAGTTTGAGGAGCGTTGGGGAGCTGTTTTTT

d_gene: TRBD2
j_gene: TRBJ2-4
abundance: many
v_gene: TRBV30
len: 21
CDR3aa: CAWSVTRTSGRTILAKNIQYF
CDR3nt: TGTGCCTGGAGTGTAACCCGGACTAGCGGGAGGACTATCCTAGCCAAAAACATTCAGTACTTC

d_gene: -
j_gene: TRBJ2-2
abundance: -
v_gene: TRBV4-1
len: 13
CDR3aa: CASSQESAGELFF
CDR3nt: TGCGCCAGCAGCCAAGAGTCGGCCGGGGAGCTGTTTTTT

d_gene: -
j_gene: TRBJ1-2
abundance: -
v_gene: TRBV5-4
len: 14
CDR3aa: CASSQGNQYWGYTF
CDR3nt: TGTGCCAGCAGCCAGGGGAATCAATATTGGGGCTACACCTTC

d_gene: -
j_gene: TRBJ2-5
abundance: -
v_gene: TRBV20-1
len: 14
CDR3aa: CSARGGAGQETQYF
CDR3nt: TGCAGTGCTAGGGGGGGGGCGGGCCAAGAGACCCAGTACTTC

d_gene: TRBD1
j_gene: TRBJ2-3
abundance: many
v_gene: TRBV5-1
len: 15
CDR3aa: CASSLTGGLTDTQYF
CDR3nt: TGCGCCAGCAGCTTGACAGGGGGCTTAACAGATACGCAGTATTTT

d_gene: -
j_gene: TRBJ2-2
abundance: -
v_gene: TRBV6-1
len: 15
CDR3aa: CASSPWDSFTGELFF
CDR3nt: TGTGCCAGCAGCCCTTGGGACTCGTTCACCGGGGAGCTGTTTTTT

d_gene: TRBD2
j_gene: TRBJ2-1
abundance: -
v_gene: TRBV7-9
len: 22
CDR3aa: CASSVRPTGTSGSQSSYNEQFF
CDR3nt: TGTGCCAGCAGCGTTAGACCTACCGGGACTAGCGGGAGTCAGAGCTCCTACAATGAGCAGTTCTTC

d_gene: -
j_gene: TRBJ1-5
abundance: many
v_gene: TRBV20-1
len: 17
CDR3aa: CSARDPRATEGNQPQHF
CDR3nt: TGCAGTGCTAGAGATCCAAGGGCTACGGAGGGCAATCAGCCCCAGCATTTT

d_gene: -
j_gene: TRBJ1-5
abundance: many
v_gene: TRBV27
len: 16
CDR3aa: CASSLSGTGWDQPQHF
CDR3nt: TGTGCCAGCAGTTTATCGGGTACAGGATGGGATCAGCCCCAGCATTTT

d_gene: -
j_gene: TRBJ2-5
abundance: many
v_gene: TRBV12-3/TRBV12-4
len: 15
CDR3aa: CASSTPLLGVETQYF
CDR3nt: TGTGCCAGCAGTACCCCTCTGTTGGGGGTAGAGACCCAGTACTTC

d_gene: TRBD2
j_gene: TRBJ2-3
abundance: few
v_gene: TRBV29-1
len: 15
CDR3aa: CSAEGIGGGTDTQYF
CDR3nt: TGCAGCGCTGAGGGGATCGGCGGGGGGACAGATACGCAGTATTTT

d_gene: -
j_gene: TRBJ2-1
abundance: many
v_gene: TRBV30
len: 10
CDR3aa: CAWSVVEQFF
CDR3nt: TGTGCCTGGAGTGTAGTCGAGCAGTTCTTC

d_gene: -
j_gene: TRBJ2-3
abundance: many
v_gene: TRBV11-2
len: 15
CDR3aa: CASSPLADLTDTQYF
CDR3nt: TGTGCCAGCAGCCCGCTGGCGGACCTCACAGATACGCAGTATTTT

d_gene: -
j_gene: TRBJ1-3
abundance: -
v_gene: TRBV11-3
len: 15
CDR3aa: CASSLTRGSRGTIYF
CDR3nt: TGTGCCAGCAGCCTCACCCGAGGTTCGAGGGGCACCATATATTTT

d_gene: -
j_gene: TRBJ1-6
abundance: many
v_gene: TRBV2
len: 18
CDR3aa: CASRDFFRTRSYNSPLHF
CDR3nt: TGTGCCAGCAGAGATTTCTTTAGGACCCGCTCCTATAATTCACCCCTCCACTTT

d_gene: -
j_gene: TRBJ2-3
abundance: many
v_gene: TRBV6-1
len: 19
CDR3aa: CASSFWGASGLAGGDTQYF
CDR3nt: TGTGCCAGCAGTTTTTGGGGAGCGAGTGGACTAGCAGGGGGAGATACGCAGTATTTT

d_gene: TRBD1
j_gene: TRBJ1-5
abundance: -
v_gene: TRBV19
len: 14
CDR3aa: CASSMDRDIQPQHF
CDR3nt: TGTGCCAGTAGTATGGACAGGGATATTCAGCCCCAGCATTTT

d_gene: -
j_gene: TRBJ1-5
abundance: few
v_gene: TRBV6-1
len: 13
CDR3aa: CASSGWGHQTQHF
CDR3nt: TGTGCCAGCAGTGGATGGGGACATCAGACCCAGCATTTT

d_gene: TRBD1
j_gene: TRBJ1-1
abundance: many
v_gene: TRBV12-3/TRBV12-4
len: 15
CDR3aa: CASSFGQGENTEAFF
CDR3nt: TGTGCCAGCAGTTTTGGTCAGGGGGAGAACACTGAAGCTTTCTTT

d_gene: -
j_gene: TRBJ1-2
abundance: many
v_gene: TRBV7-6
len: 14
CDR3aa: CASSSAGTANGYTF
CDR3nt: TGTGCCAGCAGCTCCGCCGGGACGGCAAATGGCTACACCTTC

d_gene: -
j_gene: TRBJ2-3
abundance: many
v_gene: TRBV7-9
len: 13
CDR3aa: CASSSDGGDTQYF
CDR3nt: TGTGCCAGCAGCTCCGATGGTGGAGATACGCAGTATTTT

d_gene: TRBD1
j_gene: TRBJ1-5
abundance: few
v_gene: TRBV9
len: 14
CDR3aa: CASSDSGQTQPQHF
CDR3nt: TGTGCCAGCAGCGATTCGGGACAGACACAGCCCCAGCATTTT

d_gene: -
j_gene: TRBJ1-1
abundance: -
v_gene: TRBV9
len: 15
CDR3aa: CASSTRGLLGTEAFF
CDR3nt: TGTGCCAGCAGCACCCGGGGGCTCCTTGGGACTGAAGCTTTCTTT

d_gene: TRBD2
j_gene: TRBJ2-1
abundance: few
v_gene: TRBV29-1
len: 14
CDR3aa: CSEIAGVVYNEQFF
CDR3nt: TGCAGCGAAATAGCGGGAGTTGTCTACAATGAGCAGTTCTTC

d_gene: -
j_gene: TRBJ2-3
abundance: many
v_gene: TRBV5-1
len: 14
CDR3aa: CASSLQTYTDTQYF
CDR3nt: TGCGCCAGCAGCTTGCAGACTTACACAGATACGCAGTATTTT

d_gene: -
j_gene: TRBJ1-1
abundance: -
v_gene: TRBV7-9
len: 14
CDR3aa: CASSLRGVVTEAFF
CDR3nt: TGTGCCAGCAGCTTGAGGGGAGTGGTCACTGAAGCTTTCTTT

d_gene: TRBD2
j_gene: TRBJ2-3
abundance: many
v_gene: TRBV20-1
len: 15
CDR3aa: CSAPPGLAGGDTQYF
CDR3nt: TGCAGTGCTCCACCTGGACTAGCGGGAGGAGATACGCAGTATTTT

d_gene: TRBD2
j_gene: TRBJ2-7
abundance: -
v_gene: TRBV15
len: 17
CDR3aa: CATSRDKGTSFPHEQYF
CDR3nt: TGTGCCACCAGCAGAGATAAAGGGACTAGTTTTCCCCACGAGCAGTACTTC

d_gene: -
j_gene: TRBJ1-1
abundance: few
v_gene: TRBV19
len: 15
CDR3aa: CASTPRGPMNTEAFF
CDR3nt: TGTGCCAGTACCCCACGGGGACCCATGAACACTGAAGCTTTCTTT

d_gene: TRBD1
j_gene: TRBJ1-5
abundance: few
v_gene: TRBV7-2
len: 21
CDR3aa: CASSLDPYRDRGVRGNQPQHF
CDR3nt: TGTGCCAGCAGCTTGGACCCCTACCGGGACAGGGGGGTAAGGGGCAATCAGCCCCAGCATTTT

d_gene: TRBD1
j_gene: TRBJ1-5
abundance: many
v_gene: TRBV7-6
len: 15
CDR3aa: CASTSGQGAGQPQHF
CDR3nt: TGTGCCAGCACCTCGGGACAGGGGGCGGGTCAGCCCCAGCATTTT

d_gene: -
j_gene: TRBJ2-7
abundance: -
v_gene: TRBV30
len: 13
CDR3aa: CAWSSETVHEQYF
CDR3nt: TGTGCCTGGAGCAGTGAGACAGTCCACGAGCAGTACTTC

d_gene: TRBD1
j_gene: TRBJ1-2
abundance: few
v_gene: TRBV13
len: 18
CDR3aa: CASSHSTRTGLSVGGYTF
CDR3nt: TGTGCCAGCAGTCACTCCACGCGGACAGGGCTTAGCGTCGGTGGCTACACCTTC

d_gene: -
j_gene: TRBJ2-7
abundance: few
v_gene: TRBV4-2
len: 14
CDR3aa: CASSQLLGKYEQYF
CDR3nt: TGTGCCAGCAGCCAACTCTTAGGGAAGTACGAGCAGTACTTC

d_gene: -
j_gene: TRBJ1-1
abundance: many
v_gene: TRBV5-1
len: 15
CDR3aa: CASSPPTNPNTEAFF
CDR3nt: TGCGCCAGCAGCCCCCCTACAAACCCCAACACTGAAGCTTTCTTT

d_gene: -
j_gene: TRBJ1-4
abundance: many
v_gene: TRBV30
len: 14
CDR3aa: CAWSVLIGGEKLFF
CDR3nt: TGTGCCTGGAGTGTACTCATCGGGGGTGAAAAACTGTTTTTT

d_gene: -
j_gene: TRBJ1-1
abundance: -
v_gene: TRBV27
len: 15
CDR3aa: CASSRQGRLGTEAFF
CDR3nt: TGTGCCAGCAGTCGCCAAGGCAGATTAGGCACTGAAGCTTTCTTT